This entry is about one T cell receptor (beta chain). Using immunoSEQ multiplex PCR, the repertoire was profiled, and TCRdb retains in-frame clones only, with some absent. This table holds tens of thousands of clones, 65% to 85% found once. V was shortened by 1 base and J by 2 bases, with 8 bases between the two germline ends. This CDR3 region has 14 residues. Germline values: CDR1 SGHTA, CDR2 FQGNSA. This record comes from a study of OX40 agonist ivuxolimab in advanced cancers. This clonotype originated in an adult with an advanced solid tumor such as melanoma, head and neck, liver or kidney cancer. The sample was CD4+ or CD8+ T cells sorted from blood, taken in a trial of the OX40 agonist ivuxolimab. The chain recombines TRBV7-2 with TRBJ1-1; D may be TRBD1 (5 bases). As DNA, the CDR3 is TGTGCCAGCAGCTTAGGCGGGGGAAACACTGAAGCTTTCTTT. Translated: CASSLGGGNTEAFF. The full variable domain, its missing parts supplied by reference TRBV7-2 and TRBJ1-1, is GAGVSQSPSNKVTEKGKDVELRCDPISGHTALYWYRQSLGQGLEFLIYFQGNSAPDKSGLPSDRFSAERTGGSVSTLTIQRTQQEDSAVYLCASSLGGGNTEAFFGQGTRLTVV.